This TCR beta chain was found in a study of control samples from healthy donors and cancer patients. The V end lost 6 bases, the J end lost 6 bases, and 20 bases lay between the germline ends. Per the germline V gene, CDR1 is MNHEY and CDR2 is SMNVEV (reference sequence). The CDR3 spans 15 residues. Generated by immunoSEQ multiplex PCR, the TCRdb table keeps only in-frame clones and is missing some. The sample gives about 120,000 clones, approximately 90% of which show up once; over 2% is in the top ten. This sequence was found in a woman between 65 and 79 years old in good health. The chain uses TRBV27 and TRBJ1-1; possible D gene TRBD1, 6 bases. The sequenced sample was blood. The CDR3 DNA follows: TGTGCCAGCAGAACCCTGGGGCAGGGGAAGGCTGAAGCTTTCTTT. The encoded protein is CASRTLGQGKAEAFF.